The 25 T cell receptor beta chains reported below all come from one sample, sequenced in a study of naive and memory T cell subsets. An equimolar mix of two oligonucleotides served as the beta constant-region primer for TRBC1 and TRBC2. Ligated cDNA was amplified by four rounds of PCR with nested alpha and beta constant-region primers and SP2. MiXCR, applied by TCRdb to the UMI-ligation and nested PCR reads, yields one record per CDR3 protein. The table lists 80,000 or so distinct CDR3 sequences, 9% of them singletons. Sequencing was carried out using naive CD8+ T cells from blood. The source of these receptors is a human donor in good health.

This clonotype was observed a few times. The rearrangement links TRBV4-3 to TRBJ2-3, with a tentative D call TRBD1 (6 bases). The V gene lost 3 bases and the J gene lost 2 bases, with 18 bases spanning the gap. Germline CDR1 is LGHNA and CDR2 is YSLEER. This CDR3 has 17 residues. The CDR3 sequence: CASSQQYRAGITDTQYF. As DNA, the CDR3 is TGCGCCAGCAGCCAGCAATACAGGGCAGGGATCACAGATACGCAGTATTTT.

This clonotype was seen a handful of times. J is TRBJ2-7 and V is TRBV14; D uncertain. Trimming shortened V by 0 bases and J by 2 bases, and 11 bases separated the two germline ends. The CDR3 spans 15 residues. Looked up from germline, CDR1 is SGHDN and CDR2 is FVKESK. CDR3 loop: CASSQDIDTPYEQYF. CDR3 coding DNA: TGTGCCAGCAGCCAAGATATTGACACTCCCTACGAGCAGTACTTC.

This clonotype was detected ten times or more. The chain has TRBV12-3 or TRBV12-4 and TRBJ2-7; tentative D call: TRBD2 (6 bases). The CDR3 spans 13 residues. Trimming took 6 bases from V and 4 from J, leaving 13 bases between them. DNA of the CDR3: TGTGCCAGCAGGAGCGGCGCGGGATACGAGCAGTACTTC. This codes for CASRSGAGYEQYF.

The CDR3 region is CATSLGRTDTQYF. CDR3 DNA sequence: TGTGCCACCAGCTTAGGGCGCACAGATACGCAGTATTTT. This sequence joins TRBV15 and TRBJ2-3; D is unresolved. The germline CDR1 and CDR2 sequences are LNHNV and YYDKDF (reference sequence). Trimming removed 5 bases from V and 1 base from J, with 7 bases in between. There are 13 residues in the CDR3.

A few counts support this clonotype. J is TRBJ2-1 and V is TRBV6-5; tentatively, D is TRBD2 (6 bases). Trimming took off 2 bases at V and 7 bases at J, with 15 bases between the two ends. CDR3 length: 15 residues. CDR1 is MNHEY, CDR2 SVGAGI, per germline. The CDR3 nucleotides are TGTGCCAGCAGTTACAGCACCCTGGGGGGAAATGAGCAGTTCTTC. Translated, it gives CASSYSTLGGNEQFF.

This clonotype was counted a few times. CDR3: CASSLTTSGDTDTQYF. For the CDR3, the DNA is TGTGCCAGCAGCCTAACGACTAGCGGGGATACAGATACGCAGTATTTT. This chain joins TRBV13 and TRBJ2-3; 11 nucleotides match TRBD2. Germline V gene sequence: CDR1 PRHDT, CDR2 FYEKMQ (reference sequence). The CDR3 spans 16 residues. V gave up 5 bases and J gave up 3 bases; unmatched junction bases: 7.

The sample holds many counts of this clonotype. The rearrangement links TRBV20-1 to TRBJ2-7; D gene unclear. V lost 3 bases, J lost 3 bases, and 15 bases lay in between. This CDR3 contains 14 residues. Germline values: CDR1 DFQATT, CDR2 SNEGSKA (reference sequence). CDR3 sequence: CSASSEMWGYEQYF. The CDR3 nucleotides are TGCAGTGCTAGCAGCGAGATGTGGGGCTACGAGCAGTACTTC.

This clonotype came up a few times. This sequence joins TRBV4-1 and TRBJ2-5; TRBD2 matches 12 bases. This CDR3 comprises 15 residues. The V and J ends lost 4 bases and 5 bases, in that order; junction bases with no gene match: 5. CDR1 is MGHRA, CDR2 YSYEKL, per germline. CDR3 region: CASSRTSGTGETQYF. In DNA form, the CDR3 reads TGCGCCAGCAGCCGGACTAGCGGGACAGGGGAGACCCAGTACTTC.

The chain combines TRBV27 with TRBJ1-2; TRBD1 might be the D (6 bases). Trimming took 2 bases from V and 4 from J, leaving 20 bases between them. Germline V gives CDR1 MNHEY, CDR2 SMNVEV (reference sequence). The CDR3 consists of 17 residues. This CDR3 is CASSLTARGGPIYGYTF. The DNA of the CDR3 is TGTGCCAGCAGTTTAACAGCGAGGGGGGGGCCCATCTATGGCTACACCTTC.

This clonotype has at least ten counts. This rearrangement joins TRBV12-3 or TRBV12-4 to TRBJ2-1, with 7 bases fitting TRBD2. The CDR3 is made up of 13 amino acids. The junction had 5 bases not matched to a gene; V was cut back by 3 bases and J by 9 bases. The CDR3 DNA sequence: TGTGCCAGCAGTTTGGGATCTAGCGGTGAGCAGTTCTTC. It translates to CASSLGSSGEQFF.

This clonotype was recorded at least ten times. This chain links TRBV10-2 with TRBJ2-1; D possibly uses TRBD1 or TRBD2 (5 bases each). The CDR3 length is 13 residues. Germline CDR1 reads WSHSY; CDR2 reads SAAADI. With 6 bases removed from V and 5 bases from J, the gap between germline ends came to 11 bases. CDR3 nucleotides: TGCGCCAGCAGGGGGGACGGCAACAATGAGCAGTTCTTC. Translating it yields CASRGDGNNEQFF.

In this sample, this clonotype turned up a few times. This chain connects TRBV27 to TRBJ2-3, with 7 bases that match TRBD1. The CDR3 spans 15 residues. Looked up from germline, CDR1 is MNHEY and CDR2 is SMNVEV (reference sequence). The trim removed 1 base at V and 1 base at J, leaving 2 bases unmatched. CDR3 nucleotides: TGTGCCAGCAGTTTATATACAGGGGGCACAGATACGCAGTATTTT. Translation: CASSLYTGGTDTQYF.

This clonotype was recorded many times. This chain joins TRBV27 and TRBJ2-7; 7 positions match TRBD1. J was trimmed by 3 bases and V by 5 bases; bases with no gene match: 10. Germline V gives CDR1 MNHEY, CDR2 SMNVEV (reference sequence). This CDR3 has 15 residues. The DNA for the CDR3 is TGTGCCAGCAGTGTAACCCGACAGGGTCGCTACGAGCAGTACTTC. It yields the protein CASSVTRQGRYEQYF.

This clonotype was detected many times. CDR3 region: CASSPRGGTPYNEQFF. CDR3 in DNA: TGTGCCAGTAGCCCCAGAGGGGGAACCCCCTACAATGAGCAGTTCTTC. The rearrangement uses TRBV19 and TRBJ2-1; the D gene is possibly TRBD1 (6 bases). The germline CDR1 and CDR2 sequences are LNHDA and SQIVND (reference sequence). With 6 bases removed from V and 2 bases from J, the gap between germline ends came to 17 bases. The length of the CDR3 is 16 residues.

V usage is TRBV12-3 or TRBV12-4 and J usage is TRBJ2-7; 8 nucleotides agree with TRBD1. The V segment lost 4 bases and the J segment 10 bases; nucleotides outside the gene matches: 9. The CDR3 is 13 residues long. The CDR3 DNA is TGTGCCAGCAGTTCCAAGGGACAGGAGGACCAGTACTTC. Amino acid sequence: CASSSKGQEDQYF.

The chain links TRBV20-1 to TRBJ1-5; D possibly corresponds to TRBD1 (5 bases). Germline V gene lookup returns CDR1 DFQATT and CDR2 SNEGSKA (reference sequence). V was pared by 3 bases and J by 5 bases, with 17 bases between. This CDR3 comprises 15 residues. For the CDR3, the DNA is TGCAGTGCTAGTCGTTCAGGCCAGGGTGATCAGCCCCAGCATTTT. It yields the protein CSASRSGQGDQPQHF.

In DNA, the CDR3 is TGTGCCAGCAGCTTGGCCGGAAGCCCTAATGAAAAACTGTTTTTT. This gives the protein CASSLAGSPNEKLFF. This rearrangement joins TRBV5-4 to TRBJ1-4, with D unclear. Deletions cut 0 bases from V and 3 bases from J, with 9 bases between. Germline values: CDR1 SGHNT, CDR2 YYREEE (reference sequence). The CDR3 runs to 15 residues.

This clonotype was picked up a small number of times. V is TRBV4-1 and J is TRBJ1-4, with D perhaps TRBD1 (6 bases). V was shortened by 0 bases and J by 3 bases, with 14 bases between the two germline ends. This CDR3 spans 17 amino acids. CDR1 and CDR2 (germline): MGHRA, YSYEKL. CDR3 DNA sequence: TGCGCCAGCAGCCAAGAAGGGTTAACAGGGTCTAATGAAAAACTGTTTTTT. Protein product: CASSQEGLTGSNEKLFF.

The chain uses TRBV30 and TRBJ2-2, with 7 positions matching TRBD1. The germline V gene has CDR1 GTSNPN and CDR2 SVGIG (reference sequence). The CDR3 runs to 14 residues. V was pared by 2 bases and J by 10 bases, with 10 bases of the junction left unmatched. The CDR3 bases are TGTGCCTGGAGTTTCACAGGGGATCTGGCGGAGCTGTTTTTT. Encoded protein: CAWSFTGDLAELFF.

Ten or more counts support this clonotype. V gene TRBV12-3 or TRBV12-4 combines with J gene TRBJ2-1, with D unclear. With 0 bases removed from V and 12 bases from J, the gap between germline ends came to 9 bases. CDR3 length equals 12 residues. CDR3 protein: CASSLALTLQFF. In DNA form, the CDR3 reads TGTGCCAGCAGTTTAGCACTTACCCTGCAGTTCTTC.

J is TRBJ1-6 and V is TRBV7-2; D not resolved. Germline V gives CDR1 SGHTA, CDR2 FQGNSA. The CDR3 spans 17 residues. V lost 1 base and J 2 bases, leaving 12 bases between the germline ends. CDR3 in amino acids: CASSLGPARTYNSPLHF. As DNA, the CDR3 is TGTGCCAGCAGCTTAGGGCCAGCTCGTACCTATAATTCACCCCTCCACTTT. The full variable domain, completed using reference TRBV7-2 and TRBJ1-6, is GAGVSQSPSNKVTEKGKDVELRCDPISGHTALYWYRQSLGQGLEFLIYFQGNSAPDKSGLPSDRFSAERTGGSVSTLTIQRTQQEDSAVYLCASSLGPARTYNSPLHFGNGTRLTVT.

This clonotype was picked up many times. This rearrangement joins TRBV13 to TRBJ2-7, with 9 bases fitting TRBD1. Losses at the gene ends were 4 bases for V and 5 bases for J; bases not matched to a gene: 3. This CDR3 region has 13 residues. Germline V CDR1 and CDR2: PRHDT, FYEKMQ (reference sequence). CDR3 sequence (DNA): TGTGCCAGCAGCTCCGGGACAGGGAACGAGCAGTACTTC. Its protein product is CASSSGTGNEQYF. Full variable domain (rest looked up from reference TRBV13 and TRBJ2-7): AAGVIQSPRHLIKEKRETATLKCYPIPRHDTVYWYQQGPGQDPQFLISFYEKMQSDKGSIPDRFSAQQFSDYHSELNMSSLELGDSALYFCASSSGTGNEQYFGPGTRLTVT.

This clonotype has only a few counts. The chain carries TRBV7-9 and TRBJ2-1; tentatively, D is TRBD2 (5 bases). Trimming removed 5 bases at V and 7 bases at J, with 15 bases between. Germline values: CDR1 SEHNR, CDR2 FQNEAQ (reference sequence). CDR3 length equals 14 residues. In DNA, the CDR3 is TGTGCCAGCAGCGCGGACTCGGCGAAGAATGAGCAGTTCTTC. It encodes CASSADSAKNEQFF.

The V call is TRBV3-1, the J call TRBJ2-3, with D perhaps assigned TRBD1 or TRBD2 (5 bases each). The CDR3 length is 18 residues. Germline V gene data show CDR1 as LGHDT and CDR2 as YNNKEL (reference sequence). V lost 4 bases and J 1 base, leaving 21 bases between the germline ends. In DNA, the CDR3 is TGTGCCAGCAGCCCTCCTGGGACGTCCGAGAGCGGCACAGATACGCAGTATTTT. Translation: CASSPPGTSESGTDTQYF.

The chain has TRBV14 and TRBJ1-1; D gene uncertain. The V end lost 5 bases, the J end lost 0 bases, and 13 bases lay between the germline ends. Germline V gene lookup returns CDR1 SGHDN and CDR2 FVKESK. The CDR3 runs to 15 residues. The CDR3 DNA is TGTGCCAGCAGCTCGCGGGTACACTTGAACACTGAAGCTTTCTTT. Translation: CASSSRVHLNTEAFF.